These 5 T cell receptor beta chains were all obtained from the same sample, sequenced in a study of CD8 T cells in ankylosing spondylitis. Study-wide results and caveats: There was a TCR beta motif, made of 7 or 8 highly homologous variants, that appeared characteristic of ankylosing spondylitis blood.

TCRdb fed the 5' RACE reads into MiXCR, producing one record per CDR3 protein. Of approximately 550,000 distinct CDR3 sequences in the sample, roughly an eighth were seen once. The antigens these receptors bind are not known. Sequencing input: blood, either unsorted or a sorted T cell fraction (not recorded which). Source of these receptors: a male donor with ankylosing spondylitis.

In this sample, this clonotype turned up a few times. This chain joins TRBV4-1 and TRBJ1-1; D is possibly TRBD1 (5 bases). The CDR3 sequence is 12 residues long. Trimming removed 3 bases from V and 9 bases from J, with 11 bases in between. Germline CDR1 reads MGHRA; CDR2 reads YSYEKL. CDR3 DNA sequence: TGCGCCAGCAGCCACCCCCGGGGACAAGCTTTCTTT. Residues: CASSHPRGQAFF.

This clonotype has only a few counts. The chain has TRBV11-2 and TRBJ1-3; TRBD1 might be the D (5 bases). Germline V gene sequence: CDR1 SGHAT, CDR2 FQNNGV. There are 19 residues in the CDR3. Deletions cut 5 bases from V and 0 bases from J, with 23 bases between. The CDR3 nucleotides read TGTGCCAGCAGCCAAAACCCTATCGGGGGGTCCCACTCTGGAAACACCATATATTTT. It codes for CASSQNPIGGSHSGNTIYF. The full variable domain, rest sourced from reference TRBV11-2 and TRBJ1-3, is EAGVAQSPRYKIIEKRQSVAFWCNPISGHATLYWYQQILGQGPKLLIQFQNNGVVDDSQLPKDRFSAERLKGVDSTLKIQPAKLEDSAVYLCASSQNPIGGSHSGNTIYFGEGSWLTVV.

This sequence joins TRBV20-1 and TRBJ1-1; maybe TRBD1 (5 bases). CDR3 size: 12 residues. The germline CDR1 and CDR2 sequences are DFQATT and SNEGSKA (reference sequence). Trimming shortened V by 0 bases and J by 7 bases, and 9 bases separated the two germline ends. In DNA form, the CDR3 reads TGCAGTGCTAGAGATTGGACATTTGAAGCTTTCTTT. Protein sequence: CSARDWTFEAFF.

This clonotype was seen repeatedly, ten times or more. The chain carries TRBV20-1 and TRBJ2-5; D uncertain. Germline V lookup: CDR1 DFQATT, CDR2 SNEGSKA (reference sequence). The CDR3 extends over 13 amino acids. Trimming cost V 0 bases and J 3 bases, with 8 bases left between them. In DNA form, the CDR3 reads TGCAGTGCTAGAGATACCCTAAAAGAGACCCAGTACTTC. As protein: CSARDTLKETQYF.

The chain couples TRBV25-1 to TRBJ2-7; possibly TRBD2 for D (6 bases). CDR3 size: 18 residues. V was trimmed by 5 bases and J by 0 bases, leaving 23 bases between them. Germline values: CDR1 MGHDK, CDR2 SYGVNS. Here the CDR3 reads CASSLAGGKTLSSYEQYF. The DNA for the CDR3 is TGTGCCAGCAGTTTAGCCGGGGGTAAAACCCTTAGCTCCTACGAGCAGTACTTC.